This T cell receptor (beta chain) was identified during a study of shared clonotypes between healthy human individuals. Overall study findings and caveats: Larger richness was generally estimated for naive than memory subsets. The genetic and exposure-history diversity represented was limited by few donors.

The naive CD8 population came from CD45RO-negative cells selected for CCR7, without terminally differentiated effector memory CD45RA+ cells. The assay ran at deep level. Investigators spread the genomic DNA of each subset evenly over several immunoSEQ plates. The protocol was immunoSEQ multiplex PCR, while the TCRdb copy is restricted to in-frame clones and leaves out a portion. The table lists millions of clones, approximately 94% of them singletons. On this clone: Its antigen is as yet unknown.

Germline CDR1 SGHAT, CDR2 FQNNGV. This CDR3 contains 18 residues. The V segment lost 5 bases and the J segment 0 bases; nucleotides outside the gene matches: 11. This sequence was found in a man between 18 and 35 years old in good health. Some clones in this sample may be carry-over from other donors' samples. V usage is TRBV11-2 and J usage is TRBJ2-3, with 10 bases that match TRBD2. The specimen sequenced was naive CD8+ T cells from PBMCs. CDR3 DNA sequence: TGTGCCAGCAGCCCAGGACTAGCGGTAAAGCCTAGCACAGATACGCAGTATTTT. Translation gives CASSPGLAVKPSTDTQYF.